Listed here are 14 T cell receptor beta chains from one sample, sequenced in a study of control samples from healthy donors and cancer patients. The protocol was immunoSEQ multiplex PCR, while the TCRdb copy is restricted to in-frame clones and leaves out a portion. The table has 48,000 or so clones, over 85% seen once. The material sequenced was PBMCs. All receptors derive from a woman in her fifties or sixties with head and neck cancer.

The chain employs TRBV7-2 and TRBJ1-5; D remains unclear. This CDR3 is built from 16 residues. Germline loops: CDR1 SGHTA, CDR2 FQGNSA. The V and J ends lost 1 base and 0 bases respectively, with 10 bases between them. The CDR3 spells CASSLEGGNSNQPQHF. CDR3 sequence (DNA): TGTGCCAGCAGCTTAGAAGGCGGCAATAGCAATCAGCCCCAGCATTTT.

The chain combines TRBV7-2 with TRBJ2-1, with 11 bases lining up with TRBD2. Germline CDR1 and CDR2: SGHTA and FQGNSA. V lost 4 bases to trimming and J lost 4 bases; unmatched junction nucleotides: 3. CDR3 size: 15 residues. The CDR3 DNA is TGTGCCAGCAGCTCAGGGACTAGCGGTTACAATGAGCAGTTCTTC. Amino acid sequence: CASSSGTSGYNEQFF.

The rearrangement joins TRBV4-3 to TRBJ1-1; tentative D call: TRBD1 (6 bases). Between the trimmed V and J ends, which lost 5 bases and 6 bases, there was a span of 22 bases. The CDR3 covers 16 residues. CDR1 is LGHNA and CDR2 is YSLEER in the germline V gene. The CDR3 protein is CASSSSDRTESPEAFF. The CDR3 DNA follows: TGCGCCAGCAGCTCCAGCGACAGGACAGAATCACCTGAAGCTTTCTTT.

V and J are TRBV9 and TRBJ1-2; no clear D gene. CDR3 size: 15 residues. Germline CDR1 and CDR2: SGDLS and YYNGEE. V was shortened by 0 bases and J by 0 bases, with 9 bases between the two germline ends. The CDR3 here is CASSVGRSANYGYTF. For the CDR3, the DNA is TGTGCCAGCAGCGTAGGACGGTCAGCTAACTATGGCTACACCTTC. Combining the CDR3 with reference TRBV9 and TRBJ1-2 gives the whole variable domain DSGVTQTPKHLITATGQRVTLRCSPRSGDLSVYWYQQSLDQGLQFLIQYYNGEERAKGNILERFSAQQFPDLHSELNLSSLELGDSALYFCASSVGRSANYGYTFGSGTRLTVV.

CDR3: CASSPRQGALDTGELFF. CDR3 in DNA: TGTGCCAGCAGCCCCAGACAGGGGGCGCTGGACACCGGGGAGCTGTTTTTT. V and J are TRBV11-2 and TRBJ2-2; 10 bases match TRBD1. This CDR3 is built from 17 residues. Germline V gives CDR1 SGHAT, CDR2 FQNNGV. V trimming: 5 bases; J trimming: 3 bases; junction bases outside the gene matches: 9.

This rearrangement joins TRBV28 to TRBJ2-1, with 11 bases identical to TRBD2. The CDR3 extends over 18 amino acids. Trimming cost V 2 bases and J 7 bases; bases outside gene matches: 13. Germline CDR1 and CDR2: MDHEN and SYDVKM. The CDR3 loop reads CASSLRHFTSGSHNEQFF. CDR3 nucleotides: TGTGCCAGCAGTTTACGCCACTTTACTAGCGGGAGTCATAATGAGCAGTTCTTC.

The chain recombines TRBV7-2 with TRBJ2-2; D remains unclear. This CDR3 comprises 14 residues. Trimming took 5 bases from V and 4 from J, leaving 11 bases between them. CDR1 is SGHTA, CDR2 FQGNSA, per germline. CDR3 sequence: CASSLGFLTGELFF. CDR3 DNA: TGTGCCAGCAGCCTGGGATTTCTCACCGGGGAGCTGTTTTTT. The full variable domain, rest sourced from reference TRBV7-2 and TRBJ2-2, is GAGVSQSPSNKVTEKGKDVELRCDPISGHTALYWYRQSLGQGLEFLIYFQGNSAPDKSGLPSDRFSAERTGGSVSTLTIQRTQQEDSAVYLCASSLGFLTGELFFGEGSRLTVL.

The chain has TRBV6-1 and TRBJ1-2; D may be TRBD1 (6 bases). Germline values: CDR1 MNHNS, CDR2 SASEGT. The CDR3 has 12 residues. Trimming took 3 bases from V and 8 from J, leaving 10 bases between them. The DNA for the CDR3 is TGTGCCAGCAGTGACAGGGGCGAAGGCTACACCTTC. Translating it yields CASSDRGEGYTF.

CDR3 protein: CASSSDTPYEQYF. The CDR3 region has the DNA TGTGCCAGCAGCTCGGACACACCTTACGAGCAGTACTTC. The chain links TRBV12-3 or TRBV12-4 to TRBJ2-7, with D tentatively TRBD1 (5 bases). There are 13 residues in the CDR3. The V end lost 6 bases, the J end lost 4 bases, and 13 bases lay between the germline ends.

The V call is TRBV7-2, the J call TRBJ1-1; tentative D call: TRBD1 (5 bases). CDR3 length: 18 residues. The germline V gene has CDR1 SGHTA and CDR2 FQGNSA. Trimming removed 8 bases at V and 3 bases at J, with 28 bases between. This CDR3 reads CASQGTYRGRRQDTEAFF. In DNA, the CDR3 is TGTGCCAGCCAGGGAACTTATAGAGGTAGGCGTCAGGACACTGAAGCTTTCTTT.

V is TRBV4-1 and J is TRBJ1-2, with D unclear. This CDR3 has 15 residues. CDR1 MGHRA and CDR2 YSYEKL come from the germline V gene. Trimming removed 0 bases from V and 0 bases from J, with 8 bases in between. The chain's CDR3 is CASSQDNSPNYGYTF. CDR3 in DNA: TGCGCCAGCAGCCAAGATAACAGTCCTAACTATGGCTACACCTTC.

The CDR3 sequence: CASSIRGQGIEETQYF. In nucleotides, the CDR3 is TGTGCCAGTAGTATAAGGGGACAGGGGATCGAAGAGACCCAGTACTTC. The chain uses TRBV19 and TRBJ2-5; 10 bases are a match to TRBD1. There are 16 residues in the CDR3. The V gene end was trimmed by 2 bases and the J gene end by 3 bases; junction bases not matched to a gene: 6. Germline V gives CDR1 LNHDA, CDR2 SQIVND (reference sequence).

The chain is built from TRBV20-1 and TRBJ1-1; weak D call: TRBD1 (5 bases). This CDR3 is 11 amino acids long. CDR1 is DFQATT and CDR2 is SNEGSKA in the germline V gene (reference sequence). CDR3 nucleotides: TGCAGCCCCTACACGGGACTTGAAGCTTTCTTT. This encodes CSPYTGLEAFF.

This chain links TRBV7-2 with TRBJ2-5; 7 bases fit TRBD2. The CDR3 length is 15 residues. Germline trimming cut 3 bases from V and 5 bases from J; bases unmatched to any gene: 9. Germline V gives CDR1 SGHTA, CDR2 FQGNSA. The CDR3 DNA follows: TGTGCCAGCAGCTTCGGGGGAGGGCCCTTGGAGACCCAGTACTTC. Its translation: CASSFGGGPLETQYF.